A selection of T cell receptor beta chains follows, all from one sample in a study of blood T cells in healthy people across ages. TCRdb called the 5' RACE reads again in MiXCR, with one record for every CDR3 protein. The sample has approximately 1.5 million distinct CDR3 sequences; about 35% are singletons. The sample consisted of blood. Receptors originate from a woman younger than 45 in good health. The CDR3 runs from the conserved cysteine through the conserved F or W. D genes are given only for firm matches. For some rows the clone size is stated as once, few or many, or as a class when expanded; others skip it.

v_call: TRBV5-5
clone_size: NA
j_call: TRBJ1-2
d_call: TRBD1
cdr3_aa: CASSLGQGAPKYGYTF
cdr3_nt: TGTGCCAGCAGCTTGGGACAGGGCGCCCCGAAGTATGGCTACACCTTC

v_call: TRBV9
clone_size: NA
j_call: TRBJ2-1
d_call: TRBD2
cdr3_aa: CASSVDVAGGQFF
cdr3_nt: TGTGCCAGCAGCGTAGATGTAGCGGGGGGGCAGTTCTTC

v_call: TRBV14
clone_size: few
j_call: TRBJ2-1
d_call: TRBD1
cdr3_aa: CASSPTRGSREQFF
cdr3_nt: TGTGCCAGCAGCCCAACCAGGGGGTCAAGGGAGCAGTTCTTC

v_call: TRBV5-1
clone_size: NA
j_call: TRBJ2-7
d_call: TRBD1
cdr3_aa: CASSRSTGEEQYF
cdr3_nt: TGCGCCAGCAGCCGATCAACAGGGGAAGAGCAGTACTTC

v_call: TRBV29-1
clone_size: few
j_call: TRBJ2-1
d_call: TRBD2
cdr3_aa: CSAEDGTSGGNEQFF
cdr3_nt: TGCAGCGCCGAGGATGGGACTAGCGGTGGCAATGAGCAGTTCTTC

v_call: TRBV7-2
clone_size: few
j_call: TRBJ1-5
d_call: NA
cdr3_aa: CASSSNRVSGNQPQHF
cdr3_nt: TGTGCCAGCAGCTCCAACAGGGTCTCGGGCAATCAGCCCCAGCATTTT

v_call: TRBV20-1
clone_size: NA
j_call: TRBJ2-3
d_call: TRBD2
cdr3_aa: CSAQRGGLSDTQYF
cdr3_nt: TGCAGTGCCCAGCGGGGGGGCCTTTCAGATACGCAGTATTTT

v_call: TRBV12-3/TRBV12-4
clone_size: NA
j_call: TRBJ1-2
d_call: NA
cdr3_aa: CASSFWPREGYTF
cdr3_nt: TGTGCCAGCAGTTTCTGGCCGCGAGAGGGCTACACCTTC

v_call: TRBV21-1
clone_size: few
j_call: TRBJ2-1
d_call: NA
cdr3_aa: CASSKKRGFGVRYEQFF
cdr3_nt: TGTGCCAGCAGCAAAAAAAGGGGGTTCGGAGTAAGGTATGAGCAGTTCTTC

v_call: TRBV5-5
clone_size: NA
j_call: TRBJ1-1
d_call: NA
cdr3_aa: CASSLGSLVRGARNTEAFF
cdr3_nt: TGTGCCAGCAGCTTGGGGAGCCTGGTACGGGGGGCGCGGAACACTGAAGCTTTCTTT

v_call: TRBV7-2
clone_size: NA
j_call: TRBJ2-1
d_call: NA
cdr3_aa: CACSLPSGYNEQFF
cdr3_nt: TGTGCCTGCAGCTTACCCAGCGGATACAATGAGCAGTTCTTC

v_call: TRBV7-6
clone_size: NA
j_call: TRBJ2-3
d_call: TRBD2
cdr3_aa: CASSSPLSSGELSDTQYF
cdr3_nt: TGTGCCAGCAGCTCACCACTCTCTAGCGGGGAGTTGTCAGATACGCAGTATTTT